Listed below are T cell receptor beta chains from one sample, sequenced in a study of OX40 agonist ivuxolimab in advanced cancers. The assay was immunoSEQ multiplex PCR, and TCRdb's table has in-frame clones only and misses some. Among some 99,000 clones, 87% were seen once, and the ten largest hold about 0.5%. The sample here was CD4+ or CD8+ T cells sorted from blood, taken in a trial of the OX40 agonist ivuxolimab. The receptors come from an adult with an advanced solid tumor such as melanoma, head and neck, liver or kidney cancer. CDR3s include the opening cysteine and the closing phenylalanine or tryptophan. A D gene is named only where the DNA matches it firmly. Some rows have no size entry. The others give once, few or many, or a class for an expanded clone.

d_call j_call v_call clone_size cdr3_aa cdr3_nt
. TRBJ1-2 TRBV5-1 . CASRQQGENYGYTF TGCGCCAGCAGGCAACAGGGTGAAAACTATGGCTACACCTTC
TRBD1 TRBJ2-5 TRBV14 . CASSQATGQGQETQYF TGTGCCAGCAGCCAAGCGACCGGACAGGGGCAGGAGACCCAGTACTTC
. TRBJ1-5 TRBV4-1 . CASSQAGQGRDQPQHF TGCGCCAGCAGCCAAGCGGGGCAGGGTCGGGATCAGCCCCAGCATTTT
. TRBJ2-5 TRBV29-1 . CSVIPGLGETQYF TGCAGCGTGATTCCGGGACTCGGGGAGACCCAGTACTTC
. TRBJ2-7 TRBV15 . CATSRGTARSSYEQYF TGTGCCACCAGCAGAGGGACGGCAAGGAGCTCCTACGAGCAGTACTTC
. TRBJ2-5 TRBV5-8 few CASSLRNAETQYF TGTGCCAGCAGCTTGAGGAATGCGGAGACCCAGTACTTC
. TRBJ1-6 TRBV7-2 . CASSPTQGQNSPLHF TGTGCCAGCAGCCCAACACAGGGTCAGAATTCACCCCTCCACTTT
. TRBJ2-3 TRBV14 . CASSQDSPRGTWADTQYF TGTGCCAGCAGCCAAGATAGCCCGAGGGGGACTTGGGCAGATACGCAGTATTTT
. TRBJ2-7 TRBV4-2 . CASSQELVYEQYF TGTGCCAGCAGCCAAGAACTGGTCTACGAGCAGTACTTC
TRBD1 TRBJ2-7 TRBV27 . CASRHRDRVYEQYF TGTGCCAGCAGACACCGGGACAGGGTATACGAGCAGTACTTC
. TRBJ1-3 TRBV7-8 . CASSPKGGTGNTIYF TGTGCCAGCAGCCCGAAGGGGGGAACTGGAAACACCATATATTTT
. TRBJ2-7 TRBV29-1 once CSACGGSEEQYF TGCAGCGCCTGTGGGGGTTCGGAAGAGCAGTACTTC
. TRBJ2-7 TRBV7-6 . CASSLGVSSYEQYF TGTGCCAGCAGCTTGGGGGTTAGCTCCTACGAGCAGTACTTC
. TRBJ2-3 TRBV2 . CASSEADTGSPPSTDTQYF TGTGCCAGCAGTGAAGCGGATACCGGGAGTCCGCCTAGCACAGATACGCAGTATTTT
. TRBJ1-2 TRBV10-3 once CAIWVETGRDGYTF TGTGCCATCTGGGTCGAGACGGGCCGCGATGGCTACACCTTC
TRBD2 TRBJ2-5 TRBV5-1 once CASRATSGAETQYF TGCGCCAGCCGGGCCACTAGCGGGGCTGAGACCCAGTACTTC
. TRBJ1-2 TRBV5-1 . CASSSQSGGNYGYTF TGCGCCAGCAGCAGCCAAAGCGGAGGGAACTATGGCTACACCTTC
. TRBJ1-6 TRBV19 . CASSTRALEGSPLHF TGTGCCAGTAGTACCAGGGCCCTAGAGGGATCACCCCTCCACTTT